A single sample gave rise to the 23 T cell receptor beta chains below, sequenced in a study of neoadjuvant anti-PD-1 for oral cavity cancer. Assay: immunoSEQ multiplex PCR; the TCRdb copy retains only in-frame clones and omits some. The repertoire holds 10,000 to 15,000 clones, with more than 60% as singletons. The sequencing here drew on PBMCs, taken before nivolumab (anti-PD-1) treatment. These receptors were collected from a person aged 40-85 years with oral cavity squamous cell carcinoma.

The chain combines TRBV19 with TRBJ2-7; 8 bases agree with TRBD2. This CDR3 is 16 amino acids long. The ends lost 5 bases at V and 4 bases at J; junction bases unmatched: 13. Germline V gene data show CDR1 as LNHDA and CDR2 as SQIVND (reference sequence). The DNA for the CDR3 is TGTGCCAGTAGTTTGTACTTAGCGGGACCCTTTTACGAGCAGTACTTC. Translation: CASSLYLAGPFYEQYF. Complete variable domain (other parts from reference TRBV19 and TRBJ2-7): DGGITQSPKYLFRKEGQNVTLSCEQNLNHDAMYWYRQDPGQGLRLIYYSQIVNDFQKGDIAEGYSVSREKKESFPLTVTSAQKNPTAFYLCASSLYLAGPFYEQYFGPGTRLTVT.

The CDR3 sequence: CASSLPALGHEQYF. CDR3 sequence (DNA): TGTGCCAGCAGTTTACCAGCGTTAGGCCACGAGCAGTACTTC. The chain has TRBV28 and TRBJ2-7; no firm D call. Germline CDR1 reads MDHEN; CDR2 reads SYDVKM. The CDR3 is 14 amino acids. The germline V and J ends were trimmed by 2 bases and 5 bases, with 13 bases remaining between them.

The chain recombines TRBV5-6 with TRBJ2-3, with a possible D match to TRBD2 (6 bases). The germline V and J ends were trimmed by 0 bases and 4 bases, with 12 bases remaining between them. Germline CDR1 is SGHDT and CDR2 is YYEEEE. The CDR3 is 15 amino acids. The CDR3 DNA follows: TGTGCCAGCAGCTTGGCCGGGAGAATCTCAGATACGCAGTATTTT. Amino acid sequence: CASSLAGRISDTQYF.

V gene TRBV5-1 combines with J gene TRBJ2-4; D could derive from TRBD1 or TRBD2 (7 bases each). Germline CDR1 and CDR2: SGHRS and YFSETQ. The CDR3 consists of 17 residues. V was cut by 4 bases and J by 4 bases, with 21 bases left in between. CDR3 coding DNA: TGCGCCAGCAGCCCAGGGGGTGTGGCGGGGGTTAAAAACATTCAGTACTTC. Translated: CASSPGGVAGVKNIQYF.

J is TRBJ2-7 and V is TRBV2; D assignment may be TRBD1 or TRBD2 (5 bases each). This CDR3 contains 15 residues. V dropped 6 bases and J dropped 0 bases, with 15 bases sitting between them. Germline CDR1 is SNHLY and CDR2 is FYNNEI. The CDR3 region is CASSHTGPPSYEQYF. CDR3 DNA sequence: TGTGCCAGCAGCCACACGGGACCGCCCTCCTACGAGCAGTACTTC.

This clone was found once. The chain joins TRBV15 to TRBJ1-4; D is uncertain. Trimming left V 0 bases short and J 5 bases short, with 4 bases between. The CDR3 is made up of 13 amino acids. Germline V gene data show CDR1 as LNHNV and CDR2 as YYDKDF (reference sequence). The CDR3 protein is CATSRDPNEKLFF. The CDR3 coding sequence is TGTGCCACCAGCAGAGATCCAAATGAAAAACTGTTTTTT.

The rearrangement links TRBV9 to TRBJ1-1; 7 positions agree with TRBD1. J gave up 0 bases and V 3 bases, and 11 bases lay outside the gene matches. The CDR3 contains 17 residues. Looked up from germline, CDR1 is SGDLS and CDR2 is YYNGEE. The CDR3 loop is CASSAPGGQLMNTEAFF. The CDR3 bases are TGTGCCAGCAGCGCCCCAGGGGGTCAATTGATGAACACTGAAGCTTTCTTT.

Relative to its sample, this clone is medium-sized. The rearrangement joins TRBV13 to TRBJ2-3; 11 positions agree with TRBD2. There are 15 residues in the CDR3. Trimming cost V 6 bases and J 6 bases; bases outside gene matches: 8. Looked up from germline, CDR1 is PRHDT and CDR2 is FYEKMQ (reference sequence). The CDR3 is CASRFRLAGFDTQYF. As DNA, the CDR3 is TGTGCCAGCAGATTTAGACTAGCGGGGTTTGATACGCAGTATTTT.

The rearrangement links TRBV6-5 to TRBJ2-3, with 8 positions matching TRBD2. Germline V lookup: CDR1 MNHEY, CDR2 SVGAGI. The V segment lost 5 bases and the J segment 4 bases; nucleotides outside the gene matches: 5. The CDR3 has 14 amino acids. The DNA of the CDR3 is TGTGCCAGCAGTAGGCGGGGGGCGCCAGATACGCAGTATTTT. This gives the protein CASSRRGAPDTQYF.

CDR3: CASSSGTSTYEQYF. CDR3 bases: TGTGCCAGCAGTTCCGGGACTTCAACCTACGAGCAGTACTTC. The chain couples TRBV27 to TRBJ2-7; a weak D match, TRBD2 (6 bases). V lost 4 bases, J lost 2 bases, and 12 bases lay in between. The CDR3 runs 14 residues. Germline CDR1 reads MNHEY; CDR2 reads SMNVEV (reference sequence).

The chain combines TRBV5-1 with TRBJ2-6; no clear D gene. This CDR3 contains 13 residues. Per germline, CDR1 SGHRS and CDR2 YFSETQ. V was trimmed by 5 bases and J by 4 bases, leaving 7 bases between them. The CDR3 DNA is TGCGCCAGCAGGGAGTACGGGGCCAACGTCCTGACTTTC. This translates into CASREYGANVLTF.

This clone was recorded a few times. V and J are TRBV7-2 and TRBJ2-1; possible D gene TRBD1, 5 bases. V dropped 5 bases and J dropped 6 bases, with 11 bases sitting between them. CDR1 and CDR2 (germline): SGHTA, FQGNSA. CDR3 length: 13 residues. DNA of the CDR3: TGTGCCAGCAGCCAAGGCCAGGGCAATGAGCAGTTCTTC. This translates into CASSQGQGNEQFF.

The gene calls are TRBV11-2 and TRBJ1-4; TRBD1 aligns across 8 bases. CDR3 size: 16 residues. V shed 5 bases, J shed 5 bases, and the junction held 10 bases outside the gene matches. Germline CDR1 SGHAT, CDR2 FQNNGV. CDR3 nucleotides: TGTGCCAGCAGCAAGGACAGGGTTACAAAAAATGAAAAACTGTTTTTT. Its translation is CASSKDRVTKNEKLFF.

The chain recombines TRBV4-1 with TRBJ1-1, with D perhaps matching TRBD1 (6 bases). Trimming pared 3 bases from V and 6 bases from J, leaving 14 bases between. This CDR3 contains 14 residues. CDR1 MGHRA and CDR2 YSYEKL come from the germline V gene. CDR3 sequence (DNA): TGCGCCAGCAGCCATATACAGGGATCTCCTGAAGCTTTCTTT. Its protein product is CASSHIQGSPEAFF.

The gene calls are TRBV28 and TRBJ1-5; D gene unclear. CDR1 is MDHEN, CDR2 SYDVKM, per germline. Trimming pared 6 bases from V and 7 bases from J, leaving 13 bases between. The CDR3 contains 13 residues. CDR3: CASRLLSGQPQHF. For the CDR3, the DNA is TGTGCCAGCAGGCTCTTGTCAGGACAGCCCCAGCATTTT.

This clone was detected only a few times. In nucleotides, the CDR3 is TGCGCCAGCAGCTTGAGAGCGGGACCATACAATGAGCAGTTCTTC. Amino acids: CASSLRAGPYNEQFF. This rearrangement joins TRBV5-1 to TRBJ2-1; TRBD2 matches at 7 bases. Germline V lookup: CDR1 SGHRS, CDR2 YFSETQ. The CDR3 loop spans 15 amino acids. Trimming removed 1 base from V and 4 bases from J; junction bases left unmatched: 5.

CDR3: CASSWGRTGGNEQYF. The CDR3 DNA sequence: TGTGCCAGCAGCTGGGGAAGGACAGGGGGCAACGAGCAGTACTTC. The J gene is TRBJ2-7, the V gene TRBV11-1; 11 nucleotides align to TRBD1. The germline V gene encodes CDR1 SGHAT and CDR2 FQDESV (reference sequence). This CDR3 contains 15 residues. The V gene end was trimmed by 4 bases and the J gene end by 5 bases; junction bases not matched to a gene: 7.

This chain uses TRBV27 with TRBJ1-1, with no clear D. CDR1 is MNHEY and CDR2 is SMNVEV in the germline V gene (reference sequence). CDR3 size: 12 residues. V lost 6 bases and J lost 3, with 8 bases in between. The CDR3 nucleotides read TGTGCCAGCAGCTACGGGGACACTGAAGCTTTCTTT. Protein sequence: CASSYGDTEAFF.

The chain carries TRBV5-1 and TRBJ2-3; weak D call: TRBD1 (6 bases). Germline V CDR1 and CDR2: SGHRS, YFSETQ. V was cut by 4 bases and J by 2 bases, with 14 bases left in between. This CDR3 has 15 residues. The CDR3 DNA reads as TGCGCCAGCAGCCCCCGGGACACCTTCACAGATACGCAGTATTTT. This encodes CASSPRDTFTDTQYF.

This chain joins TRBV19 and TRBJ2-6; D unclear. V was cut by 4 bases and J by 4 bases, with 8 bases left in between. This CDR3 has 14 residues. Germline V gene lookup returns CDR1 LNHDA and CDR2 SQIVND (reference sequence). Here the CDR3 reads CASSTRLGANVLTF. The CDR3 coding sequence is TGTGCCAGTAGTACCCGGTTAGGGGCCAACGTCCTGACTTTC.

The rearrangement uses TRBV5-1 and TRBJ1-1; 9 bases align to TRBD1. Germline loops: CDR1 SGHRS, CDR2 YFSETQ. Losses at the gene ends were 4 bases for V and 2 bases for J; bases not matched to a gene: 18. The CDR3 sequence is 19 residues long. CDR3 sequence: CASSPSEGTGSFFNTEAFF. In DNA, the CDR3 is TGCGCCAGCAGCCCCTCCGAGGGGACAGGGAGTTTTTTTAACACTGAAGCTTTCTTT.

As DNA, the CDR3 is TGTGCCAGCACCCCAGGTATTCTAGCCAAAAACATTCAGTACTTC. Residues: CASTPGILAKNIQYF. The rearrangement links TRBV7-2 to TRBJ2-4; D gene unclear. Trimming left V 7 bases short and J 0 bases short, with 13 bases between. Germline V gene data show CDR1 as SGHTA and CDR2 as FQGNSA. This CDR3 has 15 residues.

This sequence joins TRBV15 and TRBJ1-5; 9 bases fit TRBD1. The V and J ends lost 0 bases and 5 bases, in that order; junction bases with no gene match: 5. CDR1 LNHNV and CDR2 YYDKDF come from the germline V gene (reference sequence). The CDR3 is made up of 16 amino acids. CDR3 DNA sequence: TGTGCCACCAGCAGAGATCCGACAGGGGGGTATCAGCCCCAGCATTTT. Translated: CATSRDPTGGYQPQHF.